The rows below give T cell receptor beta chains drawn from one sample of a study of T cells in Graves' hyperthyroidism and ophthalmopathy. Using its own MiXCR run on the multiplex PCR reads, TCRdb lists one record per CDR3 protein. The table lists about 480,000 distinct CDR3 sequences, about 20% of them singletons, with 45% to 55% in the top ten. Material for sequencing was blood. These receptors all stem from a woman aged 65 to 85 with Graves' ophthalmopathy. CDR3s include the opening cysteine and the closing phenylalanine or tryptophan. The D gene is left open where the match is weak. Clone size is given for some rows only: seen once, a few or many times, or a class if the clone is expanded.

TRBD2,many,TRBV11-2,TRBJ2-5,TGTGCCAGCAGCCCAGCTAGCGGTCGGTACCAAGAGACCCAGTACTTC,CASSPASGRYQETQYF
TRBD1,few,TRBV27,TRBJ1-5,TGTGCCAGCAGGTCAGGGGGCCGTCAGCCCCAGCATTTT,CASRSGGRQPQHF
NA,few,TRBV30,TRBJ2-7,TGTGCCTGGACCCCTGGGGGGTTCGGCGAGCAGTACTTC,CAWTPGGFGEQYF
NA,many,TRBV6-5,TRBJ2-7,TGTGCCAGCAGTTACCGGCTGACAGGTCGACCCTACGAGCAGTACTTC,CASSYRLTGRPYEQYF
NA,NA,TRBV20-1,TRBJ1-5,TGCAGTGCTAGAGACGGTCCCGATCTACGGCCCCAGCATTTT,CSARDGPDLRPQHF
NA,many,TRBV7-3,TRBJ2-5,TGTGCCAGCAGCCGAAAGGTAGCGGAAGAGACCCAGTACTTC,CASSRKVAEETQYF
NA,few,TRBV5-8,TRBJ1-1,TGTGCCAGCAGCTACGGGGGTCTTTCAATGGCTTTCTTT,CASSYGGLSMAFF
NA,few,TRBV11-2,TRBJ2-3,TGTGCCAGCAGCTCCTCCGCCTTTCACCGACTGGGAGAGGATACCCCTAGCACAGATACGCAGTATTTT,CASSSSAFHRLGEDTPSTDTQYF
NA,few,TRBV3-1,TRBJ1-5,TGTGCCAGCGGTCGGGGTTTCGGCAATCAGCCCCAGCATTTT,CASGRGFGNQPQHF
TRBD2,NA,TRBV19,TRBJ2-2,TGTGCCAGTAGTACGGGAGGCACCGGGGAGCTGTTTTTT,CASSTGGTGELFF
NA,NA,TRBV6-1,TRBJ2-2,TGTGCCAGCACCGGGGACCTCTACACCGGGGAGCTGTTTTTT,CASTGDLYTGELFF
NA,NA,TRBV7-6,TRBJ2-1,TGTGCCAGCAGCCCGCGCGTGGCGGGCGGTAGCTCCTACAATGAGCAGTTCTTC,CASSPRVAGGSSYNEQFF
NA,NA,TRBV7-9,TRBJ1-2,TGTGCCAGCAGCTTAAGTACGGGGTTGGATGGCTACACCTTC,CASSLSTGLDGYTF
TRBD2,few,TRBV6-1,TRBJ2-1,TGTGCCAGCAGTGACGGACTAGCTGTCGATGAGCAGTTCTTC,CASSDGLAVDEQFF
TRBD1,NA,TRBV9,TRBJ2-7,TGTGCCAGCAGCGCAAACAGGGGATACGAGCAGTACTTC,CASSANRGYEQYF
TRBD1,NA,TRBV19,TRBJ2-2,TGTGCCAGTAGGGACAGGGGAACAACCGGGGAGCTGTTTTTT,CASRDRGTTGELFF
NA,NA,TRBV12-3/TRBV12-4,TRBJ1-5,TGTGCCAGCAGTTTCGTCCGGGGGGGTGGCAATCAGCCCCAGCATTTT,CASSFVRGGGNQPQHF
NA,NA,TRBV3-1,TRBJ2-4,TGTGCCAGCAGCCAAGATAGAGGTGGGGCCAAAAACATTCAGTACTTC,CASSQDRGGAKNIQYF
NA,NA,TRBV6-1,TRBJ2-5,TGTGCCAGCAGCCCCCATGGGGCGGGAGAGACCCAGTACTTC,CASSPHGAGETQYF
TRBD2,many,TRBV24-1,TRBJ2-3,TGTGCCACCCTAAGGACTAGCGGGATCCCTACTAGCACAGATACGCAGTATTTT,CATLRTSGIPTSTDTQYF
NA,few,TRBV12-3/TRBV12-4,TRBJ1-5,TGTGCCAGCAGTCCTCTCCAATGGCAGCCCCAGCATTTT,CASSPLQWQPQHF
TRBD1,few,TRBV13,TRBJ2-1,TGTGCCAGCAGCCTCCGGGACAGGGGATTTTGGGAGCAGTTCTTC,CASSLRDRGFWEQFF
NA,many,TRBV12-3/TRBV12-4,TRBJ2-7,TGTGCCAGCAGTCCAATGGGCTACGAGCAGTACTTC,CASSPMGYEQYF
TRBD2,few,TRBV5-1,TRBJ2-3,TGCGCCAGCAGTCTCAGCGGGAGGCCCACAGATACGCAGTATTTT,CASSLSGRPTDTQYF
NA,few,TRBV6-2/TRBV6-3,TRBJ1-4,TGTGCCAGCAGTTACCAGGAAAAACTGTTTTTT,CASSYQEKLFF
NA,many,TRBV3-1,TRBJ1-5,TGTGCCAGCAGTCTACAGTTAAATCAGCCCCAGCATTTT,CASSLQLNQPQHF
NA,NA,TRBV7-9,TRBJ2-7,TGTGCCAGCAGCGACGGGACTCACGAGCAGTACTTC,CASSDGTHEQYF
NA,few,TRBV7-6,TRBJ2-3,TGTGCCAGCAGCCACATCTCACCAAGCACAGATACGCAGTATTTT,CASSHISPSTDTQYF
NA,once,TRBV19,TRBJ2-2,TGTGCCAGTAGGGACCTGGCTGGGGCCGACACCGGGGAGCTGTTTTTT,CASRDLAGADTGELFF
NA,NA,TRBV6-4,TRBJ2-3,TGTGCCAGCAGGGCGGCAGGGGGGTACACAGATACGCAGTATTTT,CASRAAGGYTDTQYF
TRBD2,many,TRBV20-1,TRBJ2-7,TGCAGTGCTGCCGGGACTAGCGGGTCCTACGAGCAGTACTTC,CSAAGTSGSYEQYF
NA,many,TRBV29-1,TRBJ1-1,TGCAGCGCCAAGGGGACTGTGAAGACTGAAGCTTTCTTT,CSAKGTVKTEAFF
TRBD1,few,TRBV20-1,TRBJ1-5,TGCAGTGCTACTAGAGGAGGACAGGGAGGGATTCGTCCCCAGCATTTT,CSATRGGQGGIRPQHF
NA,NA,TRBV11-2,TRBJ2-2,TGCGCCAGCAGGAAAGAAGGGATTGGGACCGGGGAGCTGTTTTTT,CASRKEGIGTGELFF
NA,NA,TRBV10-3,TRBJ1-6,TGTGCCATCAGTGGGATAGGGGAGGATTCACCCCTCCACTTT,CAISGIGEDSPLHF
TRBD1,many,TRBV28,TRBJ1-1,TGTGCCAGCAGCGGACAAGGACAGGGGGCGCCGAACACTGAAGCTTTCTTT,CASSGQGQGAPNTEAFF
NA,many,TRBV2,TRBJ1-1,TGTGCCAGCAGTGCCGGACGGATGAACACTGAAGCTTTCTTT,CASSAGRMNTEAFF
TRBD1,NA,TRBV4-2,TRBJ2-1,TGTGCCAGCAGCCAGTCTCCCGGGACAGTTAACAATGAGCAGTTCTTC,CASSQSPGTVNNEQFF
NA,NA,TRBV6-2/TRBV6-3,TRBJ2-3,TGTGCCAGCAGTCCCCGGAGCCCCGGAGGTACGCAGTATTTT,CASSPRSPGGTQYF
TRBD1,NA,TRBV24-1,TRBJ2-2,TGTGCCACCAGTGATTTGGGACAGGGGTTAGAAGGGGAGCTGTTTTTT,CATSDLGQGLEGELFF
NA,few,TRBV10-2,TRBJ2-7,TGCGCCAGCGGACGGGGTGTCCTCTCCTACGAGCAGTACTTC,CASGRGVLSYEQYF
NA,few,TRBV15,TRBJ1-2,TGTGCCACCAGCAGAGATACATCCCAGTTGACAGCCAAAAGCTACACCTTC,CATSRDTSQLTAKSYTF
TRBD2,few,TRBV28,TRBJ2-3,TGTGCCAGCAGCCCTGGACTAGCACGGGATACGCAGTATTTT,CASSPGLARDTQYF
NA,NA,TRBV30,TRBJ1-5,TGTGCCTGGAGTGTGGGTATTCTTAGCAATCAGCCCCAGCATTTT,CAWSVGILSNQPQHF
NA,many,TRBV6-1,TRBJ2-7,TGTGCCAGCAGTGCAGGGACCTACGAGCAGTACTTC,CASSAGTYEQYF
NA,many,TRBV12-5,TRBJ2-1,TGTGCTAGTGGTTTGTGGGGTGGCAATGAGCAGTTCTTC,CASGLWGGNEQFF
TRBD1,many,TRBV6-1,TRBJ1-1,TGTGCCAGCAGCAGTTCGGGACAGTACACTGAAGCTTTCTTT,CASSSSGQYTEAFF
NA,many,TRBV28,TRBJ2-5,TGTGCCAGCACCTCTCCCCCGGAGACCCAGTACTTC,CASTSPPETQYF
TRBD2,NA,TRBV11-2,TRBJ2-3,TGTGCCAGCAGCTTAGTCGGGACTAGTGCCACAGATACGCAGTATTTT,CASSLVGTSATDTQYF
NA,few,TRBV7-9,TRBJ2-1,TGTGCCAGCAGCTCGAAGACCCGCGTCCAGCAGTTCTTC,CASSSKTRVQQFF